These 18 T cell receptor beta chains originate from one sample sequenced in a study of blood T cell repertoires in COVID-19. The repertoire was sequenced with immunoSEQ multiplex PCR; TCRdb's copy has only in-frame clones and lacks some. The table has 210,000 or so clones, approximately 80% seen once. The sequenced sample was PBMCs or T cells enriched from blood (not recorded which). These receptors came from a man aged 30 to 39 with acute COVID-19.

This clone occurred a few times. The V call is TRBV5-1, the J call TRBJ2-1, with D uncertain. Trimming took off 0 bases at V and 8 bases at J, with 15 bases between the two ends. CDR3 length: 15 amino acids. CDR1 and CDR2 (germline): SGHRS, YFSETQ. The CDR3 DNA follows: TGCGCCAGCAGCTTGGAACAGCCCGTGATAGATGAGCAGTTCTTC. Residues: CASSLEQPVIDEQFF.

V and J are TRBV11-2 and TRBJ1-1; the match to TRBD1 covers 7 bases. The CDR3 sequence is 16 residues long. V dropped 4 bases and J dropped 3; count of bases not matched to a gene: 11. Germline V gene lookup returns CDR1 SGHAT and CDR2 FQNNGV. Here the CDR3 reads CASSSREQGPDTEAFF. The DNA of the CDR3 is TGTGCCAGCAGCTCCCGGGAACAGGGGCCGGACACTGAAGCTTTCTTT.

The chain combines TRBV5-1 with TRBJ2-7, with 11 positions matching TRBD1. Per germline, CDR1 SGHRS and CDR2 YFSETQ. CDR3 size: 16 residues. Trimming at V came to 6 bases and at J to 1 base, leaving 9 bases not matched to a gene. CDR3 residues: CASNVGQGAISYEQYF. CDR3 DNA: TGCGCCAGCAACGTTGGACAGGGGGCAATTTCCTACGAGCAGTACTTC.

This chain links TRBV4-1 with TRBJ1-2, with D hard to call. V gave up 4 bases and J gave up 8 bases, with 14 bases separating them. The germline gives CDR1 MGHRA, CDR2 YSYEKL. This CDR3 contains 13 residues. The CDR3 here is CASSLVRGSGYTF. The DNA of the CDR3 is TGCGCCAGCAGCCTCGTCCGGGGTAGCGGCTACACCTTC.

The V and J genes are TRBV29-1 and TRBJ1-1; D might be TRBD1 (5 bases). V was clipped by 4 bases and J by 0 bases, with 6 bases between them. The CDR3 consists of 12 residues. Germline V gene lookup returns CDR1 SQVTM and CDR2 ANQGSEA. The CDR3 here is CSVGTLNTEAFF. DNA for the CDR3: TGCAGCGTTGGGACACTGAACACTGAAGCTTTCTTT.

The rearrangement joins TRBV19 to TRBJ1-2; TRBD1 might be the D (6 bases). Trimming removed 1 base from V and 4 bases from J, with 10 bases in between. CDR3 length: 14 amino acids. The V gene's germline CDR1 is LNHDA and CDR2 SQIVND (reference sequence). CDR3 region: CASSIGGGGYGYTF. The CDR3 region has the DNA TGTGCCAGTAGTATAGGCGGGGGCGGCTATGGCTACACCTTC.

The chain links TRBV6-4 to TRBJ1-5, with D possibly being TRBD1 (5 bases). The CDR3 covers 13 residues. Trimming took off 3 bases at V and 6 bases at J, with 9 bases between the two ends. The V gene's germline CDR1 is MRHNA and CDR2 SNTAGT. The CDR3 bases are TGTGCCAGCAGTGAGGGGGGTGGTCAGCCCCAGCATTTT. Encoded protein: CASSEGGGQPQHF.

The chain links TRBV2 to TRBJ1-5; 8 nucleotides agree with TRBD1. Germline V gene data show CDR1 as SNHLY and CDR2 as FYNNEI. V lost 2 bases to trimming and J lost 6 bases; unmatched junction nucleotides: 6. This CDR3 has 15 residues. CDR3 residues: CASSEPTGALQPQHF. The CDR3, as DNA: TGTGCCAGCAGTGAACCGACAGGGGCTCTTCAGCCCCAGCATTTT.

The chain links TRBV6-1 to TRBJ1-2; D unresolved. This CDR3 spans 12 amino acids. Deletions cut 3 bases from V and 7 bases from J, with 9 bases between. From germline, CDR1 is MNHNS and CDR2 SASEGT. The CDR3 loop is CASSDRGSGYTF. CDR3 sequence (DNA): TGTGCCAGCAGTGACAGAGGCAGTGGCTACACCTTC.

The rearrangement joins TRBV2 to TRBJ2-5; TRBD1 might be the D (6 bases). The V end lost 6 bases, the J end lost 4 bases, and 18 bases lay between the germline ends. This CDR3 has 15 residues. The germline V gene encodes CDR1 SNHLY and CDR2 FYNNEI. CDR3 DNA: TGTGCCAGCAGGAGGGACAAGCCCCGGGGAGAGACCCAGTACTTC. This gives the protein CASRRDKPRGETQYF.

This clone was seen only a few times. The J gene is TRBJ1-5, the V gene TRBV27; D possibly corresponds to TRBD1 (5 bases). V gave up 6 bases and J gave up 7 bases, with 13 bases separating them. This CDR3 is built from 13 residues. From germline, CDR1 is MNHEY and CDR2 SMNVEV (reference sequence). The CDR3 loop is CASSPVWGQPQHF. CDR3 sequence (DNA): TGTGCCAGCAGCCCCGTCTGGGGCCAGCCCCAGCATTTT.

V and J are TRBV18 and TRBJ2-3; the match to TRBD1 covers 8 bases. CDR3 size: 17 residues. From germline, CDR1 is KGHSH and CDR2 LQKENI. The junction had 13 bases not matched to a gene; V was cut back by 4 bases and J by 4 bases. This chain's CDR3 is CASSLTGTGVGPDTQYF. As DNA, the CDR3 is TGTGCCAGCTCACTAACCGGGACAGGAGTTGGGCCAGATACGCAGTATTTT. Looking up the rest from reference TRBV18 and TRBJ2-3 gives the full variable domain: NAGVMQNPRHLVRRRGQEARLRCSPMKGHSHVYWYRQLPEEGLKFMVYLQKENIIDESGMPKERFSAEFPKEGPSILRIQQVVRGDSAAYFCASSLTGTGVGPDTQYFGPGTRLTVL.

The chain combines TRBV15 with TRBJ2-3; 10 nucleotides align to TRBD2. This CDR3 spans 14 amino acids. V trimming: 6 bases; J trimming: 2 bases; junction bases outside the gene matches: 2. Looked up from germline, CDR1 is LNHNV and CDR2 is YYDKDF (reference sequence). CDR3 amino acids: CATRAGGFTDTQYF. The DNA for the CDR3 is TGTGCCACCAGAGCGGGGGGGTTCACAGATACGCAGTATTTT.

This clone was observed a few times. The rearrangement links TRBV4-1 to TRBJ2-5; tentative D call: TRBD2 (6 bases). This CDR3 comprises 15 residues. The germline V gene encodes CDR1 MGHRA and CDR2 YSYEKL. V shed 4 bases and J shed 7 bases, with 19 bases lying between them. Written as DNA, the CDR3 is TGCGCCAGCAGCCTAGCGGACAACGCTTTGGGGACCCAGTACTTC. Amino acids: CASSLADNALGTQYF.

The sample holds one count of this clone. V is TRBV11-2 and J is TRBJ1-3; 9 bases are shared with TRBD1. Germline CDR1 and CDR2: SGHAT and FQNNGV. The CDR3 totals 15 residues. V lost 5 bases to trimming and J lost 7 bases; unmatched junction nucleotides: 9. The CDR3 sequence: CASSRGTGSGNTIYF. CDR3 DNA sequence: TGTGCCAGCAGCAGGGGGACAGGGAGCGGGAACACCATATATTTT.

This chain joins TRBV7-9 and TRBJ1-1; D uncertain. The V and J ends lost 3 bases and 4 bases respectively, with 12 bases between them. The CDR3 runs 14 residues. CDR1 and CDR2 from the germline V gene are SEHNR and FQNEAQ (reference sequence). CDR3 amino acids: CASSFTSGLTEAFF. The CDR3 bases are TGTGCCAGCAGCTTCACCTCAGGTCTCACTGAAGCTTTCTTT.

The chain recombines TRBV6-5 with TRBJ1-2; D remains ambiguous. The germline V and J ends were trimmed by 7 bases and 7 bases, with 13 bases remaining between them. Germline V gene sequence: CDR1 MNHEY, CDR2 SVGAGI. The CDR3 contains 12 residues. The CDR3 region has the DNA TGTGCCAGCACCGTCAGGTTCGGTGGCTACACCTTC. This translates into CASTVRFGGYTF.

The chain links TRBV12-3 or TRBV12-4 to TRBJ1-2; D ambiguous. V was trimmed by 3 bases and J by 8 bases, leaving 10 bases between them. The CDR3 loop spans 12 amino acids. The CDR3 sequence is CASSLERRGYTF. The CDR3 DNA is TGTGCCAGCAGTTTGGAGAGAAGGGGCTACACCTTC.